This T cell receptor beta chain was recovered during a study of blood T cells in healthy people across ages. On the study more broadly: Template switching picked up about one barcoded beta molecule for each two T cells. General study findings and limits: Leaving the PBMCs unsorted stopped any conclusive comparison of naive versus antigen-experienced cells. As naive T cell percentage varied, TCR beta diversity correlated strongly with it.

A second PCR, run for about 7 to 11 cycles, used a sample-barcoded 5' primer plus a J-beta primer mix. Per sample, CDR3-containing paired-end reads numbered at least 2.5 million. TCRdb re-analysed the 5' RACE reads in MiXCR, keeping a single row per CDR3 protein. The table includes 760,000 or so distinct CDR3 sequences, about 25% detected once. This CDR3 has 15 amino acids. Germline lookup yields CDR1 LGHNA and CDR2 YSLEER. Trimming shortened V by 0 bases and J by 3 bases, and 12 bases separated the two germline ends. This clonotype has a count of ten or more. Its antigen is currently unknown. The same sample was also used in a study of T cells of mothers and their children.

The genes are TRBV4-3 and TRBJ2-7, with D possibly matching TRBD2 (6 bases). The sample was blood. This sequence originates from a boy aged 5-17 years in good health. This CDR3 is CASSQDPSGVYEQYF. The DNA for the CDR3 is TGCGCCAGCAGCCAAGATCCATCGGGGGTCTACGAGCAGTACTTC.